This T cell receptor (beta chain) was identified during a study of T cell repertoires in cytomegalovirus infection. As for this clonotype: Its antigen is not known.

TCRdb re-analysed the reads in MiXCR, keeping a single row per CDR3 protein. The repertoire includes fewer than 850,000 distinct CDR3 sequences, 25% to 35% of them detected once, and roughly 13% sits in the top ten. The input for sequencing was cultured CD8+ T cells from PBMCs, taken from culture after CMV antigen stimulation. This sequence was found in a human donor in good health (CMV status not recorded). Some clones in this sample may be carry-over from other donors' samples.

The CDR3 DNA reads TGTGCCACCAGCAGAGGGGGGACAGGGTATGCCTACGAGCAGTACTTC. Translating gives CATSRGGTGYAYEQYF. The genes are TRBV15 and TRBJ2-7; TRBD1 agrees at 9 bases. Trimming at V came to 1 base and at J to 2 bases, leaving 6 bases not matched to a gene. Looked up from germline, CDR1 is LNHNV and CDR2 is YYDKDF (reference sequence). CDR3 length: 16 amino acids.